A single sample is the source of the 25 T cell receptor beta chains below, sequenced in a study of T cell responses to AZD1222 COVID-19 vaccine (dated by TCRdb to the early 2020s). The time point label of this sample denotes: baseline before first vaccination. Library prep was done by the immunoSEQ multiplex PCR assay. TCRdb obtained this table from immuneACCESS and retained in-frame rearrangements with V and J assigned. These tables miss some clones; where compared with another copy, unresolved V genes account for less than half of the shortfall, and the remainder is unexplained. Recorded for this sample are roughly 95,000 clones; around 89% of them occurred a single time. Together, the top ten hold about 2.9% of the sample. The sequencing here drew on peripheral blood, taken on day 0 of AZD1222 vaccination. The receptors stem from an adult in good health.

The chain employs TRBV11-2 and TRBJ2-1; 10 nucleotides line up with TRBD2. The CDR3 consists of 15 residues. The trim removed 5 bases at V and 5 bases at J, leaving 6 bases unmatched. Germline V gene data show CDR1 as SGHAT and CDR2 as FQNNGV. CDR3 DNA sequence: TGTGCCAGCAGCCGCGGTCTAGCGGGAGACAATGAGCAGTTCTTC. Amino acids: CASSRGLAGDNEQFF.

The chain employs TRBV5-1 and TRBJ2-5; 15 bases agree with TRBD2. Germline V gene data show CDR1 as SGHRS and CDR2 as YFSETQ. The CDR3 consists of 19 residues. Germline trimming cut 3 bases from V and 2 bases from J; bases unmatched to any gene: 11. The CDR3 DNA reads TGCGCCAGCAGCTCACTCGGACTAGCGGGAGGGCGGGAGCAAGAGACCCAGTACTTC. It translates to CASSSLGLAGGREQETQYF.

This chain connects TRBV28 to TRBJ1-5; TRBD1 agrees at 9 bases. This CDR3 contains 15 residues. Germline V gives CDR1 MDHEN, CDR2 SYDVKM. Unmatched junction bases numbered 8, after V lost 5 bases and J lost 6 bases. The CDR3 sequence: CASSITGGGGQPQHF. Written as DNA, the CDR3 is TGTGCCAGCAGTATCACAGGGGGCGGAGGTCAGCCCCAGCATTTT. Looking up the rest from reference TRBV28 and TRBJ1-5 gives the full variable domain: DVKVTQSSRYLVKRTGEKVFLECVQDMDHENMFWYRQDPGLGLRLIYFSYDVKMKEKGDIPEGYSVSREKKERFSLILESASTNQTSMYLCASSITGGGGQPQHFGDGTRLSIL.

The CDR3: CAWSIAGGNYGYTF. CDR3 DNA sequence: TGTGCCTGGAGTATAGCGGGGGGGAACTATGGCTACACCTTC. The chain uses TRBV30 and TRBJ1-2; TRBD1 might be the D (5 bases). Trimming cost V 2 bases and J 2 bases, with 12 bases left between them. Per germline, CDR1 GTSNPN and CDR2 SVGIG (reference sequence). This CDR3 spans 14 amino acids. The full variable domain, rest sourced from reference TRBV30 and TRBJ1-2, is SQTIHQWPATLVQPVGSPLSLECTVEGTSNPNLYWYRQAAGRGLQLLFYSVGIGQISSEVPQNLSASRPQDRQFILSSKKLLLSDSGFYLCAWSIAGGNYGYTFGSGTRLTVV.

This clone was detected only once. The chain is built from TRBV15 and TRBJ2-1; D call uncertain. The CDR3 has 14 amino acids. Germline V gene data show CDR1 as LNHNV and CDR2 as YYDKDF (reference sequence). The ends were cut back, 0 bases at V and 8 bases at J, with 11 bases in the middle. DNA for the CDR3: TGTGCCACCAGCAGAGATATGCTATACGATGAGCAGTTCTTC. It is translated as CATSRDMLYDEQFF.

The chain is built from TRBV2 and TRBJ1-1, with a possible D match to TRBD1 (6 bases). The V and J ends lost 4 bases and 10 bases respectively, with 16 bases between them. This CDR3 comprises 13 residues. The germline gives CDR1 SNHLY, CDR2 FYNNEI. CDR3 coding DNA: TGTGCCAGCAGTGTACAGGGAGGGGAGACAGCTTTCTTT. Translation: CASSVQGGETAFF.

The chain combines TRBV28 with TRBJ2-7; the D is unclear. The CDR3 totals 13 residues. V was shortened by 6 bases and J by 3 bases, with 12 bases between the two germline ends. Germline V gene lookup returns CDR1 MDHEN and CDR2 SYDVKM. The CDR3: CASRSQSSYEQYF. The CDR3 nucleotides read TGTGCCAGCAGGTCCCAATCGAGCTACGAGCAGTACTTC.

CDR3 nucleotides: TGTGCCAGCAGTCGAGGCCAGGGCCATGAAAAACTGTTTTTT. Its protein product is CASSRGQGHEKLFF. The chain uses TRBV6-5 and TRBJ1-4, with TRBD1 as a possible D gene (5 bases). CDR3 length equals 14 residues. Germline CDR1 reads MNHEY; CDR2 reads SVGAGI. V dropped 5 bases and J dropped 6 bases, with 13 bases sitting between them.

The V call is TRBV2, the J call TRBJ2-3; a weak D match, TRBD2 (5 bases). The ends were cut back, 6 bases at V and 0 bases at J, with 10 bases in the middle. The germline V gene encodes CDR1 SNHLY and CDR2 FYNNEI. The CDR3 spans 14 residues. CDR3: CASSVRGSTDTQYF. In nucleotides, the CDR3 is TGTGCCAGCAGCGTCCGGGGTAGCACAGATACGCAGTATTTT.

The rearrangement joins TRBV5-4 to TRBJ2-1, with TRBD2 matching over 11 bases. The CDR3 is made up of 14 amino acids. The germline gives CDR1 SGHNT, CDR2 YYREEE (reference sequence). Trimming took 4 bases from V and 6 from J; bases not matched to a gene: 3. CDR3 DNA sequence: TGTGCCAGCAGCAAACTAGCGGGAGTCAATGAGCAGTTCTTC. Its translation is CASSKLAGVNEQFF.

The genes are TRBV4-1 and TRBJ1-1; D ambiguous. The CDR3 spans 15 residues. Trimming removed 1 base from V and 4 bases from J, with 13 bases in between. From germline, CDR1 is MGHRA and CDR2 YSYEKL. The CDR3 DNA sequence: TGCGCCAGCAGCCAAGCGGGCCAGGTCAGCACTGAAGCTTTCTTT. Amino acids: CASSQAGQVSTEAFF.

This clone was observed once. The CDR3 spells CASSLAGSSGNTIYF. DNA for the CDR3: TGTGCCAGCAGCTTGGCAGGCAGCTCTGGAAACACCATATATTTT. The J gene is TRBJ1-3, the V gene TRBV7-2, with unresolved D. V lost 3 bases, J lost 0 bases, and 9 bases lay in between. The CDR3 runs to 15 residues. Germline CDR1 and CDR2: SGHTA and FQGNSA.

The chain couples TRBV4-3 to TRBJ2-1; D remains ambiguous. Germline V gene lookup returns CDR1 LGHNA and CDR2 YSLEER. The V end was cut by 1 base, the J end by 4 bases, with 14 bases between. The CDR3 sequence is 16 residues long. This CDR3 is CASSQGVAAEYNEQFF. In nucleotides, the CDR3 is TGCGCCAGCAGCCAAGGAGTTGCCGCCGAATACAATGAGCAGTTCTTC.

The J gene is TRBJ2-5, the V gene TRBV28; D possibly matches TRBD1 or TRBD2 (5 bases each). The CDR3 has 15 residues. V was cut by 4 bases and J by 7 bases, with 19 bases left in between. Germline CDR1 MDHEN, CDR2 SYDVKM. The chain's CDR3 is CASSSGTLRGGTQYF. CDR3 sequence (DNA): TGTGCCAGCAGTTCCGGGACCCTCCGAGGTGGGACCCAGTACTTC.

The rearrangement uses TRBV3-1 (or the pseudogene TRBV3-2) and TRBJ2-7; possible D gene TRBD2, 7 bases. Per germline, CDR1 LGHDT and CDR2 YNNKEL (reference sequence). V lost 7 bases and J 5 bases, leaving 12 bases between the germline ends. The CDR3 sequence is 12 residues long. The CDR3 reads CASKGGRNEQYF. The CDR3 DNA reads as TGTGCCAGCAAGGGGGGGAGGAACGAGCAGTACTTC.

The V and J genes are TRBV27 and TRBJ2-7; no firm D call. Germline values: CDR1 MNHEY, CDR2 SMNVEV (reference sequence). V shed 6 bases and J shed 3 bases, with 18 bases lying between them. The CDR3 loop spans 15 amino acids. CDR3 loop: CASRQRNIKIYEQYF. The CDR3 nucleotides are TGTGCCAGCAGGCAGAGAAACATTAAAATCTACGAGCAGTACTTC.

V usage is TRBV7-2 and J usage is TRBJ2-7; weak D call: TRBD2 (5 bases). Germline lookup yields CDR1 SGHTA and CDR2 FQGNSA. V lost 2 bases and J 1 base, leaving 12 bases between the germline ends. The CDR3 totals 15 residues. CDR3 bases: TGTGCCAGCAGCTTAATGAGGGATTCGTCCTACGAGCAGTACTTC. It is translated as CASSLMRDSSYEQYF.

The chain is built from TRBV6-5 and TRBJ1-1, with 7 bases matching TRBD1. V was pared by 0 bases and J by 5 bases, with 6 bases of the junction left unmatched. This CDR3 has 15 amino acids. Germline V gene sequence: CDR1 MNHEY, CDR2 SVGAGI. The CDR3 DNA reads as TGTGCCAGCAGTTACTCATTGAGGGGGCGAACTGAAGCTTTCTTT. It is translated as CASSYSLRGRTEAFF.

The V call is TRBV25-1, the J call TRBJ1-4; D possibly corresponds to TRBD1 (5 bases). The germline CDR1 and CDR2 sequences are MGHDK and SYGVNS. The CDR3 length is 18 residues. V was trimmed by 1 base and J by 0 bases, leaving 15 bases between them. In DNA, the CDR3 is TGTGCCAGCAGTGAATTTGTGACAGTAGTTGCAACTAATGAAAAACTGTTTTTT. Translated, it gives CASSEFVTVVATNEKLFF.

The chain couples TRBV5-1 to TRBJ2-2; D is uncertain. Germline CDR1 SGHRS, CDR2 YFSETQ. The CDR3 sequence is 12 residues long. V was trimmed by 1 base and J by 6 bases, leaving 4 bases between them. Here the CDR3 DNA reads TGCGCCAGCAGCTTGTTACCCGGGGAGCTGTTTTTT. This translates into CASSLLPGELFF.

This clone was counted many times. V gene TRBV7-9 combines with J gene TRBJ1-5, with TRBD1 identical over 7 bases. CDR1 and CDR2 from the germline V gene are SEHNR and FQNEAQ (reference sequence). The length of the CDR3 is 15 residues. The trim removed 5 bases at V and 3 bases at J, leaving 7 bases unmatched. Written as DNA, the CDR3 is TGTGCCAGCAGCACCGGGACAGAGCTCAATCAGCCCCAGCATTTT. Protein sequence: CASSTGTELNQPQHF.

The chain has TRBV7-2 and TRBJ1-1; D gene unclear. Per the germline V gene, CDR1 is SGHTA and CDR2 is FQGNSA. V was trimmed by 1 base and J by 1 base, leaving 10 bases between them. The CDR3 runs 15 residues. CDR3: CASSLVSGQNTEAFF. DNA of the CDR3: TGTGCCAGCAGCTTAGTATCAGGCCAGAACACTGAAGCTTTCTTT.

The chain recombines TRBV5-8 with TRBJ1-4; 7 nucleotides match TRBD1. Germline CDR1 SGHTS, CDR2 YDEGEE. CDR3 size: 17 residues. V shed 4 bases and J 2 bases; nucleotides not matched to a gene: 11. DNA for the CDR3: TGTGCCAGCAGCACAGGACAGGTCTACGGGACTAATGAAAAACTGTTTTTT. Residues: CASSTGQVYGTNEKLFF.

This clone was counted once. In DNA, the CDR3 is TGTGCCAGCAGTAACAGTTTCTCAAGCGCTGAAGCTTTCTTT. Its protein is CASSNSFSSAEAFF. The rearrangement joins TRBV6-6 to TRBJ1-1; the D is unclear. Trimming took off 5 bases at V and 6 bases at J, with 16 bases between the two ends. Germline V gene lookup returns CDR1 MNHNY and CDR2 SVGAGI (reference sequence). The CDR3 has 14 residues.

This rearrangement joins TRBV5-1 to TRBJ1-1, with a possible D match to TRBD1 (6 bases). Germline loops: CDR1 SGHRS, CDR2 YFSETQ. Trimming left V 3 bases short and J 2 bases short, with 17 bases between. The CDR3 is 16 residues long. CDR3 bases: TGCGCCAGCAGCTCCAGGGTAGGACAGCATAACACTGAAGCTTTCTTT. This codes for CASSSRVGQHNTEAFF.